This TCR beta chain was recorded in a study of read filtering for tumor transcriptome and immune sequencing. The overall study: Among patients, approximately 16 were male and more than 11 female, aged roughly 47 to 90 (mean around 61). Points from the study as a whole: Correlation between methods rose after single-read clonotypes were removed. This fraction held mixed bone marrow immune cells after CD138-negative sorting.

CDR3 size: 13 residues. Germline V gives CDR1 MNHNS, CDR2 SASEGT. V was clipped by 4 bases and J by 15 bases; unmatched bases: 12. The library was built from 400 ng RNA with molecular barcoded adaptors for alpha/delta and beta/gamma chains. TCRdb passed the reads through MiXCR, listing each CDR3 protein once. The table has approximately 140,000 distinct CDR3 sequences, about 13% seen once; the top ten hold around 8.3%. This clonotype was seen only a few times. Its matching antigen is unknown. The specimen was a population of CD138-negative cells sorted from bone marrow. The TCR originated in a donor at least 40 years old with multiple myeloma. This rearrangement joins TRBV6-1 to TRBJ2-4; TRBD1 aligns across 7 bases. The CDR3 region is CASSGTGTEPTYF. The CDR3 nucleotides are TGTGCCAGCAGTGGTACTGGGACAGAACCCACGTACTTC.